This TCR beta chain comes out of a study of response to subunit inactivated influenza vaccine. The germline V gene has CDR1 MNHEY and CDR2 SMNVEV (reference sequence). This CDR3 is built from 14 residues. J gave up 6 bases and V 5 bases, and 5 bases lay outside the gene matches. As for this clonotype: What it recognizes is unknown.

Study findings and constraints: Authors suggested few new T cells are recruited by each seasonal influenza vaccination.

TCRdb fed the RT-PCR reads into MiXCR, producing one record per CDR3 protein. The sample has around 200,000 distinct CDR3 sequences; over 13% are singletons. This TCR was recovered from a man aged 45 to 65 who received an inactivated influenza vaccine. The source material was CD8+ T cells sorted from PBMCs, sampled less than 6 days after vaccination. The chain links TRBV27 to TRBJ2-7; TRBD1 aligns across 12 bases. This CDR3 is CASSQGTGGGEQYF. The CDR3 nucleotides read TGTGCCAGCAGTCAGGGGACAGGGGGCGGCGAGCAGTACTTC.